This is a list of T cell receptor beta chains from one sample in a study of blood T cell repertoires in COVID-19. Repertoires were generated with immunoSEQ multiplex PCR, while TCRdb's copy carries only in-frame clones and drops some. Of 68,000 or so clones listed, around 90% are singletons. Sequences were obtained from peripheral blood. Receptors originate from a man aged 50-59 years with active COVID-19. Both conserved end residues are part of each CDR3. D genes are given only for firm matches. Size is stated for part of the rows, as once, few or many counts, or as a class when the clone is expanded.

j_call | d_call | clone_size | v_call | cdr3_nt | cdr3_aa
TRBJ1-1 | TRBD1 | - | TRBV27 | TGTGCCAGCAGTGGATGGACAGGGAGGGTGGACACTGAAGCTTTCTTT | CASSGWTGRVDTEAFF
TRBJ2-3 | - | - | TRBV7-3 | TGTGCCAGCAGCCCCGGGGGTAACACAGATACGCAGTATTTT | CASSPGGNTDTQYF
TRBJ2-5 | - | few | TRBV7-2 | TGTGCCACCACCCCGTTCGGGTCGGGGACCCAGTACTTC | CATTPFGSGTQYF
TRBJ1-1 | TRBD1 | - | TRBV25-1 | TGTGCCAGCAGTGCGGGACAGGGAGGCACTGAAGCTTTCTTT | CASSAGQGGTEAFF
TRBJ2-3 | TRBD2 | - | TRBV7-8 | TGTGCCAGCAGCCGGCTTGATAGCGGGTCCACAGATACGCAGTATTTT | CASSRLDSGSTDTQYF
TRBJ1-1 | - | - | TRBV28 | TGTGCCAGCAGTCCAGTTAACACTGAAGCTTTCTTT | CASSPVNTEAFF
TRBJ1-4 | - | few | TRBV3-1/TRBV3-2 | TGTGCCAGCAGCCCTGGGGGCGGGGGGCGTAGTGAAAAACTGTTTTTT | CASSPGGGGRSEKLFF
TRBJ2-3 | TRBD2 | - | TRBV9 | TGTGCCAGCAGCGTAGAAACTAGCGGAGATACGCAGTATTTT | CASSVETSGDTQYF
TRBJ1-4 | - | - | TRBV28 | TGTGCCAGCAGTTTAGAAGGGGCAACTAATGAAAAACTGTTTTTT | CASSLEGATNEKLFF
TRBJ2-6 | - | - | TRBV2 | TGTGCCAGCAGTGAATTTCAGGGGCCCGGGGCCAACGTCCTGACTTTC | CASSEFQGPGANVLTF
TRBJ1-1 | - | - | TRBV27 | TGTGCCAGCACCCACCAGGTGGGGAACACTGAAGCTTTCTTT | CASTHQVGNTEAFF
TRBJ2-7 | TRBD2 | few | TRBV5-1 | TGCGCCAGCAAGCGGGAGGAAGGCCGTGGCGACGAGCAGTACTTC | CASKREEGRGDEQYF
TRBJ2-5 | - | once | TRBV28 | TGTGCCAGCAGGTCCCTTTTAGAGACCCAGTACTTC | CASRSLLETQYF
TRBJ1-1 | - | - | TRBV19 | TGTGCCAGTAGTGCACATGCTGAGACAGTACATGAAGCTTTCTTT | CASSAHAETVHEAFF
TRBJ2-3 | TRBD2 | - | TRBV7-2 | TGTGCCAGCAGCCTGGGACTAGCGGGAGGGGCAGATACGCAGTATTTT | CASSLGLAGGADTQYF
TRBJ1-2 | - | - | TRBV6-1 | TGTGCCAGCAGTGAAGGGGCGGGCTACACCTTC | CASSEGAGYTF
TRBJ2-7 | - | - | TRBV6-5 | TGTGCCAGCACCGTCGGGGGATCCTACGAGCAGTACTTC | CASTVGGSYEQYF
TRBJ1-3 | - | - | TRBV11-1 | TGTGCCAGCAGCCGCGGGGGACGCACCATATATTTT | CASSRGGRTIYF
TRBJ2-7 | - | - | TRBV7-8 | TGTGCCAGCAGCTTACAGGGTATACAGTCCTACGAGCAGTACTTC | CASSLQGIQSYEQYF
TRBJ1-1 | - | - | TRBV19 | TGTGCCAGTAGAACAGGGATACTGAACACTGAAGCTTTCTTT | CASRTGILNTEAFF
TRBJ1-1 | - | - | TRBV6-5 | TGTGCCAGCAGCCTATACGGTTTGAACACTGAAGCTTTCTTT | CASSLYGLNTEAFF
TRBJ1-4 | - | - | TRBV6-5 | TGTGCCAGCATGGGTCAGGGTAGAGAAAAACTGTTTTTT | CASMGQGREKLFF
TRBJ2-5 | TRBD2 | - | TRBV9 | TGTGCCAGCAGCGTAGTAGCGGGGGAGACCCAGTACTTC | CASSVVAGETQYF
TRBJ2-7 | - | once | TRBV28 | TGTGCCAGCAGTGCCCGGACACACCTCTCCTACGAGCAGTACTTC | CASSARTHLSYEQYF
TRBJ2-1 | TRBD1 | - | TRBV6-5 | TGTGCAGCGACAGGGGGAGCGGACCAATACAATGAGCAGTTCTTC | CAATGGADQYNEQFF
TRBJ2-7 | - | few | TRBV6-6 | TGTGCCAGCAGTCGGGGACACTCCTACGAGCAGTACTTC | CASSRGHSYEQYF
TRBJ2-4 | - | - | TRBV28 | TGTGCCAGCAGTTTAGGGAGTGAAAACATTCAGTACTTC | CASSLGSENIQYF
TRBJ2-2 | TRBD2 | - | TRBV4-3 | TGCGCCAGCAGCCAAGAGCGGGGGGTCGCGAACACCGGGGAGCTGTTTTTT | CASSQERGVANTGELFF
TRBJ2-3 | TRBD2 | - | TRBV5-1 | TGCGCCAGCAGCTTGGATCCTAGCGGTAGCACAGATACGCAGTATTTT | CASSLDPSGSTDTQYF
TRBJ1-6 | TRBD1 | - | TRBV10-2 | TGCGCCAGCAGGCAAGACAGGGGGAATTCACCCCTCCACTTT | CASRQDRGNSPLHF
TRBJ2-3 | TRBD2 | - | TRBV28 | TGTGCCAGCAGTCCGGGACTAGCGGGAGGTGGTTCCACAGATACGCAGTATTTT | CASSPGLAGGGSTDTQYF
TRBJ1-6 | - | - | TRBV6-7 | TGTGCCAGCAGTAGTTACCCCGGGGCCAGGGGTGAATCACCCCTCCACTTT | CASSSYPGARGESPLHF
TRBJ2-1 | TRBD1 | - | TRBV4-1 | TGCGCCAGCAGCCAACCTCGGACAGGGGCCTACAATGAGCAGTTCTTC | CASSQPRTGAYNEQFF
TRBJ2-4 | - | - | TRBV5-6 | TGTGCCAGCAGCTTCTTGGGTACGGGGTTTGGAGCCAAAAACATTCAGTACTTC | CASSFLGTGFGAKNIQYF
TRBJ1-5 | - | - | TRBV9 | TGTGCCAGCAGCGTAGGGTCGGGGAGCAATCAGCCCCAGCATTTT | CASSVGSGSNQPQHF
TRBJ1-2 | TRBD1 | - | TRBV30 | TGTGCCTGGAGTGTACCGGGACAGGGGTGGTATGGCTACACCTTC | CAWSVPGQGWYGYTF
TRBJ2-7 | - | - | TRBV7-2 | TGTGCCAGCAGCTTTACAAGCGGTGGAGCCTCCTACGAGCAGTACTTC | CASSFTSGGASYEQYF
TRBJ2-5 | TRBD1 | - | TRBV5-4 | TGTGCCAGCAGCGCCGGGACAGGGCAAGAGACCCAGTACTTC | CASSAGTGQETQYF
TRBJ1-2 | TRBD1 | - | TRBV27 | TGTGCCAGCAGTTCCTGGGGACAGGGAGGCTACACCTTC | CASSSWGQGGYTF
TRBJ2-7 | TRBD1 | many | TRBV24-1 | TGTGCCACCAGTGACCGGGACAGACCCTACGAGCAGTACTTC | CATSDRDRPYEQYF
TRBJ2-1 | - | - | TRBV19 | TGTGCCAGTAGCTGGACAGTGGACAATGAGCAGTTCTTC | CASSWTVDNEQFF
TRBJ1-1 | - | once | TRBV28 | TGTGCCAGCAGGCAGACTAACACTGAAGCTTTCTTT | CASRQTNTEAFF
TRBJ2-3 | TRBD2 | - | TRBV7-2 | TGTGCCAGCAGCTTAGCTCTGACTAGCGGGAACACAGATACGCAGTATTTT | CASSLALTSGNTDTQYF
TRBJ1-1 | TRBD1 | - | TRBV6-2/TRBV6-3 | TGTGCCAGCAGTACATGGGACCAGGGGGCCGTCGCTTTCTTT | CASSTWDQGAVAFF
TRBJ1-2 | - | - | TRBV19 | TGTGCCAGTACTGAAGCCGGACAGAGCTTCTATGGCTACACCTTC | CASTEAGQSFYGYTF
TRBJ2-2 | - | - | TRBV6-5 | TGTGCCAGCAGTTACGGAGATAGGATCCGCACCGGGGAGCTGTTTTTT | CASSYGDRIRTGELFF
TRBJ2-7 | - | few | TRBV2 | TGTGCCAGCAGTTATAGCCAGGGGACGGGGTACGAGCAGTACTTC | CASSYSQGTGYEQYF
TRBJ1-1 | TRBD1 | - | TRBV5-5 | TGTGCCAGCAGCTTAGGGACAGGGACCCTTCCGGGCACTGAAGCTTTCTTT | CASSLGTGTLPGTEAFF
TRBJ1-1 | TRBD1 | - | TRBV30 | TGTGCCTGGAGTGTAGAACCCAGTACAGGGGCGAACACTGAAGCTTTCTTT | CAWSVEPSTGANTEAFF
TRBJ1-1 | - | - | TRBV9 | TGTGCCAGCAGCGTAGAAGCGGGGTGGAGCACTGAAGCTTTCTTT | CASSVEAGWSTEAFF